What follows describes a single T cell receptor (beta chain). This sample is drawn from a study of blood T cell repertoires in COVID-19. Across the whole study: Italy, Spain and the United States were the sources of the convalescent and acute COVID-19 samples.

The repertoire was sequenced with immunoSEQ multiplex PCR; TCRdb's copy has only in-frame clones and lacks some. The sample has roughly 72,000 clones, more than 70% seen once; the top ten hold roughly 20%. The CDR3 has 15 residues. The V and J ends lost 4 bases and 4 bases respectively, with 12 bases between them. Germline V gene data show CDR1 as SGHKS and CDR2 as YYEKEE (reference sequence). The chain combines TRBV5-5 with TRBJ2-6, with D tentatively TRBD1 (6 bases). The sample consisted of peripheral blood. The receptor's source is a human donor in a cohort sampled during active COVID-19. As DNA, the CDR3 is TGTGCCAGCAGCACTTTCGGACAGGGGGCCAACGTCCTGACTTTC. Protein sequence: CASSTFGQGANVLTF.